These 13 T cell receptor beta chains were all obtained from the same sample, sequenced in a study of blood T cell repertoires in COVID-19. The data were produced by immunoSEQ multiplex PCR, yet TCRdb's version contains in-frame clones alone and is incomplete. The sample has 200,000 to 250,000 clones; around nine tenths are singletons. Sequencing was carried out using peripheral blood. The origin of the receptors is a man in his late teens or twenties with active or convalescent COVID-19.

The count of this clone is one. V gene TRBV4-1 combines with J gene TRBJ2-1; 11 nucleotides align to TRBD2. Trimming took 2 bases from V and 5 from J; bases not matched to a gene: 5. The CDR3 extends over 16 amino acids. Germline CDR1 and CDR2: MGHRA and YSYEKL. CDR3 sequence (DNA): TGCGCCAGCAGCCAAACACTAGCGGGAGCTGACAATGAGCAGTTCTTC. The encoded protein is CASSQTLAGADNEQFF.

DNA for the CDR3: TGTGCCAGCCGTTCCGACAGGTCAAGCAATCAGCCCCAGCATTTT. It codes for CASRSDRSSNQPQHF. The chain has TRBV6-5 and TRBJ1-5; D is possibly TRBD1 (6 bases). The CDR3 totals 15 residues. Germline CDR1 reads MNHEY; CDR2 reads SVGAGI. V lost 8 bases to trimming and J lost 1 base, with 15 bases between them.

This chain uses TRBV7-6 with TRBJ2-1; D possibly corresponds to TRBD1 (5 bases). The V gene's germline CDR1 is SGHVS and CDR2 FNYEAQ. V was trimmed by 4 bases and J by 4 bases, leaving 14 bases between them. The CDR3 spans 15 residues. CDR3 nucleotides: TGTGCCAGCAGCTCACAGGAGAAAACTTACAATGAGCAGTTCTTC. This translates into CASSSQEKTYNEQFF.

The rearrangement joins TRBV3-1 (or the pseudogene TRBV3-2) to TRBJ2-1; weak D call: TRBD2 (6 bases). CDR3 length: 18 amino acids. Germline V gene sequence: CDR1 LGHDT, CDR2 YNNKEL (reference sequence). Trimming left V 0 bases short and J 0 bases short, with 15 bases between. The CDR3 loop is CASSQDGTVVSSYNEQFF. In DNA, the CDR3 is TGTGCCAGCAGCCAAGATGGGACTGTAGTCAGCTCCTACAATGAGCAGTTCTTC.

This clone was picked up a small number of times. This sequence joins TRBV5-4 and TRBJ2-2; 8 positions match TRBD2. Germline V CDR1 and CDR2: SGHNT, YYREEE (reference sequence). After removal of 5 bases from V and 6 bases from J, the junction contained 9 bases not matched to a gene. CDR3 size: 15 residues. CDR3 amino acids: CASRRPGLDPGELFF. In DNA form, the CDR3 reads TGTGCCAGCAGGCGACCGGGACTAGACCCCGGGGAGCTGTTTTTT.

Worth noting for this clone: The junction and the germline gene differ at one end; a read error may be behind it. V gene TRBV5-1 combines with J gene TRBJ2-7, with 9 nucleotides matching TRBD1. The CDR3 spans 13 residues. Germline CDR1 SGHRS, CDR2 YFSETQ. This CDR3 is CASSLSTGGEGHF. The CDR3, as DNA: TGCGCCAGCAGCTTGAGTACAGGGGGCGAGGGACACTTC.

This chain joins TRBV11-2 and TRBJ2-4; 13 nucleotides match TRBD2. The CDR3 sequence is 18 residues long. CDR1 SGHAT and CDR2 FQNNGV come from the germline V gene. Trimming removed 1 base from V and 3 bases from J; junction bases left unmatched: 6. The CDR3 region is CASSLGTSGSDVKNIQYF. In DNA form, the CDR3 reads TGTGCCAGCAGCTTAGGGACTAGCGGGAGTGATGTCAAAAACATTCAGTACTTC.

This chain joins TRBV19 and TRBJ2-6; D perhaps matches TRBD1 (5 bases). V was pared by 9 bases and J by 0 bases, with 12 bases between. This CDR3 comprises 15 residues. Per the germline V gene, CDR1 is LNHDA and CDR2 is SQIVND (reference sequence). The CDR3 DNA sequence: TGTGCCAGCAAACAGGACCGCTCTGGGGCCAACGTCCTGACTTTC. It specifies CASKQDRSGANVLTF.

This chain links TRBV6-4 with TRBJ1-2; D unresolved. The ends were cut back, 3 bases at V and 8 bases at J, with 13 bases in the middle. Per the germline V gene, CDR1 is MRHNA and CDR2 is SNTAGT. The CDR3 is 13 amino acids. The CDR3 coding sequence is TGTGCCAGCAGTGAGGAGGGATCTTTAGGCTACACCTTC. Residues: CASSEEGSLGYTF.

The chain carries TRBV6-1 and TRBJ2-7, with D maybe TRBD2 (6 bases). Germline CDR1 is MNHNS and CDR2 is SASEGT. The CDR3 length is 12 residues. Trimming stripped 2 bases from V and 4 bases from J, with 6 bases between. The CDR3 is CASSERGYEQYF. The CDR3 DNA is TGTGCCAGCAGTGAACGGGGGTACGAGCAGTACTTC.

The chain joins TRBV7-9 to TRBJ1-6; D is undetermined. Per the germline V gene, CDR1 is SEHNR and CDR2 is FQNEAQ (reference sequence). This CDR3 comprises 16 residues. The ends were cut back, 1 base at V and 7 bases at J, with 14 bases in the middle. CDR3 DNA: TGTGCCAGCAGCTTAGAACCTAGTGGCCTAAATTCACCCCTCCACTTT. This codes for CASSLEPSGLNSPLHF. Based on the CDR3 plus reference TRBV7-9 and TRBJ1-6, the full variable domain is DTGVSQNPRHKITKRGQNVTFRCDPISEHNRLYWYRQTLGQGPEFLTYFQNEAQLEKSRLLSDRFSAERPKGSFSTLEIQRTEQGDSAMYLCASSLEPSGLNSPLHFGNGTRLTVT.

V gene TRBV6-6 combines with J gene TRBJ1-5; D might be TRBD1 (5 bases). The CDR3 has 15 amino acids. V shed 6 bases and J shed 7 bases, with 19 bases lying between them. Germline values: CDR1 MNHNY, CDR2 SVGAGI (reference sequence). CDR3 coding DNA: TGTGCCAGCAGATTACCGACTGGGGGAGGACAGCCCCAGCATTTT. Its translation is CASRLPTGGGQPQHF.

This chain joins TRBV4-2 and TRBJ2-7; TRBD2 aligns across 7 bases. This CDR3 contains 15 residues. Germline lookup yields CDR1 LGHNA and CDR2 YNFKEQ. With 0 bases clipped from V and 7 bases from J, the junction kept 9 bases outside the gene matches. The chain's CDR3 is CASSQDYGASGEQYF. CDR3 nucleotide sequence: TGTGCCAGCAGCCAAGATTACGGGGCTAGCGGTGAGCAGTACTTC.